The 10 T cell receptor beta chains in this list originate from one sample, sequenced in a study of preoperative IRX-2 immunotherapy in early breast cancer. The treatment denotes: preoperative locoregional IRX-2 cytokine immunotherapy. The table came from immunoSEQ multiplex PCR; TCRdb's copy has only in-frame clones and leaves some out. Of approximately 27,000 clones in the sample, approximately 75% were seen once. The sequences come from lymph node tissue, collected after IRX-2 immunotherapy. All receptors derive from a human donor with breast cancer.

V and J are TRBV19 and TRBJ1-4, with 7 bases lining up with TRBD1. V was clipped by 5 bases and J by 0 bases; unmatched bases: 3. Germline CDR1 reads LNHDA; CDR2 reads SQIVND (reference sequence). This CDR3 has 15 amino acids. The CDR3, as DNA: TGTGCCAGTAGTCCTCAGGGGGCAACTAATGAAAAACTGTTTTTT. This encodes CASSPQGATNEKLFF.

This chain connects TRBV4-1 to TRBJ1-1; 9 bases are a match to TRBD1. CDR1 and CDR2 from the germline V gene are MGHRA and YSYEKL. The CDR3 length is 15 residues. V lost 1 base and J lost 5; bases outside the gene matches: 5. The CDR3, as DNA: TGCGCCAGCAGCCAAGCCTACAGGGGGCGAACTGAAGCTTTCTTT. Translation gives CASSQAYRGRTEAFF.

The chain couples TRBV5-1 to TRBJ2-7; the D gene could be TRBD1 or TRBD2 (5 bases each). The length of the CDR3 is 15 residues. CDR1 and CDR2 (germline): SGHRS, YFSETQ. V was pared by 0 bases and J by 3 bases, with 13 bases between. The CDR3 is CASSLVRVGVYEQYV. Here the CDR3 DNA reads TGCGCCAGCAGCTTGGTCAGGGTCGGGGTCTACGAGCAGTACGTC.

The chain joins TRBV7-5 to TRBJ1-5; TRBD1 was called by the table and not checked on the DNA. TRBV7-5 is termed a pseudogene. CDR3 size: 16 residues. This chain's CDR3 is CASSQAETESNQPQHF. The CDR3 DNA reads TGTGCCAGCAGCCAGGCAGAGACAGAAAGCAATCAGCCCCAGCATTTT.

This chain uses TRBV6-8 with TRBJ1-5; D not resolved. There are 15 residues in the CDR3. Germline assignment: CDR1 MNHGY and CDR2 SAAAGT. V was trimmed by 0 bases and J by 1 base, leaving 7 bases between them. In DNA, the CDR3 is TGTGCCAGCAGTTACTCCTCGGGGAGCAATCAGCCCCAGCATTTT. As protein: CASSYSSGSNQPQHF.

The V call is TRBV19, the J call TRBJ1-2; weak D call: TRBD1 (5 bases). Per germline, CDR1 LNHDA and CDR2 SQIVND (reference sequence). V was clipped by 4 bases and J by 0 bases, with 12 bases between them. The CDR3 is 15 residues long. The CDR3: CASSRAGRANYGYTF. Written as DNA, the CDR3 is TGTGCCAGTAGTAGGGCAGGGAGGGCTAACTATGGCTACACCTTC.

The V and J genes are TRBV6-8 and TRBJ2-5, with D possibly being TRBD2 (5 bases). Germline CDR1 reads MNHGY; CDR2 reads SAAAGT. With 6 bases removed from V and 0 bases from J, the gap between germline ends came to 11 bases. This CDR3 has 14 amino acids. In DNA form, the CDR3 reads TGTGCCAGCAGGAGAGAGCGGTACCAAGAGACCCAGTACTTC. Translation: CASRRERYQETQYF.

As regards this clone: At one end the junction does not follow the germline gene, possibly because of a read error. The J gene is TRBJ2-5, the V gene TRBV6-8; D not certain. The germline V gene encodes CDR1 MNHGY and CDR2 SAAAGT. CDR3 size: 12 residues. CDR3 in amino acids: CATSGESETQYF. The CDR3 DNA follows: TGTGCCACCAGTGGGGAATCAGAGACCCAGTACTTC.

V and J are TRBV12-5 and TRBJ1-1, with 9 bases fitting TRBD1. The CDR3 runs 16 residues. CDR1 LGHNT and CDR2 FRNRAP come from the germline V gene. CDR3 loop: CASTPFVGQGNTEAFF. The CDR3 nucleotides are TGTGCCAGCACACCGTTCGTGGGACAGGGGAACACTGAAGCTTTCTTT.

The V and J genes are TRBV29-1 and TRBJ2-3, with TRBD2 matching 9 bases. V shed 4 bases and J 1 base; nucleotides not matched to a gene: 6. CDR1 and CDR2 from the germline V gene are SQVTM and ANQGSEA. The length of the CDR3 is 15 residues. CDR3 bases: TGCAGCGTTGTCGTTGTAGCGGGGGGCACAGATACGCAGTATTTT. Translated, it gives CSVVVVAGGTDTQYF.